What follows are 4 T cell receptor beta chains derived from one specimen sequenced in a study of molecular identifiers for immune sequencing clone quantification. TCRdb re-called the PCR reads with MiXCR, one entry per CDR3 protein. Of about 630,000 distinct CDR3 sequences in the sample, over 25% are singletons; the top ten hold about 0.8%. The specimen sequenced was naive CD8+ T cells from blood, with Jurkat cell RNA spiked in. As to subset: FACS-sorted CD8+CD4-CCR7+CD45RA+ naive T cells. The receptor source for this set is a human donor in good health. Some libraries in this study had Jurkat cell RNA spiked in.

This rearrangement joins TRBV19 to TRBJ1-6; no reliable D call. The CDR3 length is 15 residues. The V gene lost 2 bases and the J gene lost 7 bases, with 12 bases spanning the gap. The germline V gene has CDR1 LNHDA and CDR2 SQIVND (reference sequence). CDR3: CASSIMTRSNSPLHF. The CDR3 DNA sequence: TGTGCCAGTAGTATAATGACAAGGTCGAATTCACCCCTCCACTTT.

This chain links TRBV15 with TRBJ2-7, with 12 bases lining up with TRBD1. V shed 3 bases, J shed 5 bases, and the junction held 5 bases outside the gene matches. This CDR3 region has 15 residues. Germline V gives CDR1 LNHNV, CDR2 YYDKDF (reference sequence). CDR3 in amino acids: CATSSSGTGGDEQYF. The CDR3 DNA reads as TGTGCCACCAGCAGTTCCGGGACAGGGGGCGACGAGCAGTACTTC.

In its sample, this clonotype was seen a few times. The chain joins TRBV19 to TRBJ2-1; TRBD1 matches at 7 bases. The CDR3 sequence is 17 residues long. The germline CDR1 and CDR2 sequences are LNHDA and SQIVND (reference sequence). V shed 5 bases, J shed 4 bases, and the junction held 14 bases outside the gene matches. CDR3 nucleotides: TGTGCCAGTAGTGTTCTTGGGACAGACCCGGGGTACAATGAGCAGTTCTTC. Its translation is CASSVLGTDPGYNEQFF.

The sample holds one count of this clonotype. It may be a read error: a sequence one base away is much more abundant. Without the conserved terminal phenylalanine or tryptophan, this CDR3 likely stems from a read error. The rearrangement uses TRBV5-1 and TRBJ2-3; 10 positions match TRBD2. Trimming removed 3 bases from V and 5 bases from J; junction bases left unmatched: 9. Germline V gene data show CDR1 as SGHRS and CDR2 as YFSETQ. There are 16 residues in the CDR3. The CDR3 DNA reads TGCGCCAGCAGCTCGACTAGCGGGTCACAGGTAGATACGCAGTATTCT. As protein: CASSSTSGSQVDTQYS.